This TCR beta chain was documented in a study of T cell responses to AZD1222 COVID-19 vaccine. To note about this clone: Its antigen is not known.

Assay: immunoSEQ multiplex PCR; the TCRdb copy retains only in-frame clones and omits some. The table has 130,000 or so clones, roughly nine tenths seen once. In germline, CDR1 is MNHEY, CDR2 SMNVEV (reference sequence). The J segment lost 7 bases and the V segment lost 5 bases, leaving 9 bases of the junction unmatched. The length of the CDR3 is 15 residues. Overall study findings and caveats: Close to half of spike-specific TCRs reportedly recognize unmutated variant regions. Sampling captured repertoires only after the peak T cell response. White British people made up most donors, females outnumbered males, and clonal diversity was possibly underestimated. Baseline serology detected seropositivity in only six AZD1222 recipients.

The sequencing here drew on peripheral blood, taken 28 days after the second AZD1222 dose. The rearrangement joins TRBV27 to TRBJ1-2, with 11 positions matching TRBD1. The sequence was obtained from an adult who received the AZD1222 COVID-19 vaccine. The chain's CDR3 is CASSMGQGESLGYTF. In DNA, the CDR3 is TGTGCCAGCAGTATGGGACAGGGGGAGTCTCTTGGCTACACCTTC.